This T cell receptor beta chain was retrieved from a study of OX40 agonist ivuxolimab in advanced cancers. Anyone with autoimmune disease history or systemic immunosuppression was excluded. Measured with immunoSEQ multiplex PCR; TCRdb has only the in-frame clones, and not every one. Found here are 95,000 to 100,000 clones, about four fifths of them singletons; the top ten hold almost 1.5%. The sequenced sample was CD4+ or CD8+ T cells sorted from blood, obtained in a trial of the OX40 agonist ivuxolimab. This TCR came from an adult with an advanced solid tumor such as melanoma, head and neck, liver or kidney cancer.

Here the CDR3 DNA reads TGTGCCAGCCTTAACTACGAGCAGTACTTC. Translated: CASLNYEQYF. The chain uses TRBV2 and TRBJ2-7, with D uncertain. This CDR3 is 10 amino acids long. The V gene lost 8 bases and the J gene lost 3 bases, with 5 bases spanning the gap. The germline CDR1 and CDR2 sequences are SNHLY and FYNNEI.